This TCR beta chain was documented in a study of T-cell reconstitution after alpha-beta-depleted transplantation in children. Library preparation (for TCRbeta) was performed with unique molecular identifiers. TCRdb redid the calling of the PCR reads with MiXCR, one entry per CDR3 protein. Of almost 400,000 distinct CDR3 sequences in the sample, just over 20% were seen once. Here the sequenced sample was PBMCs from the stem cell graft donor, taken from the stem cell graft. The receptor was isolated from a human donor who donated a stem cell graft to a child with acute myeloid leukemia.

This chain's CDR3 is CASSQGLRGQANTGELFF. CDR3 bases: TGCGCCAGCAGCCAAGGGTTGAGGGGGCAAGCGAACACCGGGGAGCTGTTTTTT. The gene calls are TRBV4-3 and TRBJ2-2, with 7 nucleotides matching TRBD1. After removal of 1 base from V and 0 bases from J, the junction contained 8 bases not matched to a gene. CDR1 LGHNA and CDR2 YSLEER come from the germline V gene. This CDR3 is 18 amino acids long.